The clone carrying this T cell receptor (beta chain) has more than one count but fewer than ten. The sample belongs to a study of memory CD4+ T cells and cytomegalovirus serostatus. Germline V gene data show CDR1 as LGHNA and CDR2 as YSLEER. There are 14 residues in the CDR3. V was clipped by 0 bases and J by 10 bases, with 13 bases between them. The table came from immunoSEQ multiplex PCR; TCRdb's copy has only in-frame clones and leaves some out. Among tens of thousands of clones, roughly four fifths were seen once, and the ten largest hold more than 1%. Single viable CD3+CD4+CD8-CD45RO+ cells were sorted as the memory CD4+ T cells.

V and J are TRBV4-3 and TRBJ2-1; TRBD2 is a possible D gene (5 bases). This receptor was obtained from an adult in good health and CMV-seropositive. The sample consisted of memory CD4+ T cells from blood. The CDR3 sequence is CASSQEETTGEQFF. As DNA, the CDR3 is TGCGCCAGCAGCCAAGAAGAAACCACGGGAGAGCAGTTCTTC.